Shown below are 15 T cell receptor beta chains from a single sample sequenced in a study of CD8+CD57+ T cells in acquired aplastic anemia. TCR beta VDJ and CDR3 profiling used genomic DNA as template. MiXCR, run by TCRdb on the reads, gives a single entry per CDR3 protein. The sample contains 150,000 to 200,000 distinct CDR3 sequences, around half of which appear only once. The sample consisted of sorted CD4+, CD8+, or CD8+CD57+ T cells (not recorded which) from PBMCs. The receptor set was obtained from a human donor in good health.

This clonotype occurred many times. The chain employs TRBV2 and TRBJ2-5; D is ambiguous. Germline CDR1 reads SNHLY; CDR2 reads FYNNEI. The CDR3 totals 9 residues. Trimming took 8 bases from V and 5 from J, leaving 3 bases between them. CDR3 sequence: CASGETQYF. CDR3 nucleotide sequence: TGTGCCAGCGGGGAGACCCAGTACTTC.

This clonotype has only a few counts. This sequence joins TRBV19 and TRBJ1-2, with D possibly matching TRBD1 (6 bases). The V gene lost 5 bases and the J gene lost 8 bases, with 12 bases spanning the gap. Per the germline V gene, CDR1 is LNHDA and CDR2 is SQIVND (reference sequence). The CDR3 totals 12 residues. This CDR3 reads CASSFAGDGYTF. The CDR3 region has the DNA TGTGCCAGTAGTTTCGCAGGGGACGGCTACACCTTC.

CDR3 residues: CASSQVASQSSYEQYF. DNA of the CDR3: TGTGCCAGCAGCCAAGTCGCAAGTCAGAGCTCCTACGAGCAGTACTTC. V is TRBV14 and J is TRBJ2-7; D is undetermined. Germline V gives CDR1 SGHDN, CDR2 FVKESK. V was shortened by 1 base and J by 0 bases, with 13 bases between the two germline ends. CDR3 length: 16 amino acids.

The V gene is TRBV15, the J gene TRBJ2-7, with a possible D match to TRBD2 (6 bases). V dropped 5 bases and J dropped 1 base, with 15 bases sitting between them. Germline V gene sequence: CDR1 LNHNV, CDR2 YYDKDF (reference sequence). This CDR3 comprises 15 residues. CDR3 residues: CATSRLSGGSYEQYF. The CDR3 coding sequence is TGTGCCACCAGCCGCCTTAGCGGTGGATCCTACGAGCAGTACTTC. The full variable domain, in which reference TRBV15 and TRBJ2-7 provide the parts outside the CDR3, is DAMVIQNPRYQVTQFGKPVTLSCSQTLNHNVMYWYQQKSSQAPKLLFHYYDKDFNNEADTPDNFQSRRPNTSFCFLDIRSPGLGDTAMYLCATSRLSGGSYEQYFGPGTRLTVT.

Worth noting for this clonotype: One end of the junction is discordant with germline, which a read error may explain. The rearrangement uses TRBV20-1 and TRBJ2-7; 8 nucleotides match TRBD1. Germline V gives CDR1 DFQATT, CDR2 SNEGSKA (reference sequence). The CDR3 extends over 14 amino acids. In nucleotides, the CDR3 is TGCAGTGCTGAGGACAGGGTGGGAACCTACGAGCAGTACTTT. Protein: CSAEDRVGTYEQYF.

Worth noting for this clonotype: Given the absence of the conserved phenylalanine or tryptophan at the CDR3 end, a read error is likely. The limits of the CDR3 on the DNA are not certain, so only TCRdb's listed CDR3 is given. The V and J genes are TRBV2 and TRBJ1-1; TRBD1, the table's D call, was not compared with the DNA. The CDR3 totals 8 residues, both ends included. The germline V gene has CDR1 SNHLY and CDR2 FYNNEI. The CDR3: CASRKDRG.

As for this clonotype: The conserved phenylalanine or tryptophan normally closing the CDR3 is absent here, so this likely arose from a read error. V usage is TRBV6-2 or TRBV6-3 and J usage is TRBJ1-2; a weak D match, TRBD1 (6 bases). The CDR3 length is 13 residues. Germline V gene sequence: CDR1 MNHEY, CDR2 SVGEGT. V was pared by 5 bases and J by 4 bases, with 11 bases between. CDR3 coding DNA: TGTGCCAGCAGTACGAGGGACATCTATGGCTACACCTCC. It translates to CASSTRDIYGYTS.

Details on this clonotype: The junction departs from germline at one end; a sequencing error may be responsible. The CDR3 DNA follows: TGTGCCAGCAGTCGGGAGGGGACCATGGGAGAGGCCCAGTACTTC. This gives the protein CASSREGTMGEAQYF. The genes are TRBV2 and TRBJ2-5; TRBD2 matches 8 bases. Looked up from germline, CDR1 is SNHLY and CDR2 is FYNNEI. The CDR3 loop spans 15 amino acids.

This clonotype was seen ten or more times. The J gene is TRBJ2-7, the V gene TRBV20-1; 8 bases align to TRBD1. CDR3 length: 15 residues. Germline lookup yields CDR1 DFQATT and CDR2 SNEGSKA (reference sequence). The junction had 12 bases not matched to a gene; V was cut back by 5 bases and J by 3 bases. The DNA for the CDR3 is TGCAGTGCTTACGCCTTGGGACAGGACAACTACGAGCAGTACTTC. Translating it yields CSAYALGQDNYEQYF.

This clonotype was picked up one time. At one of its ends the junction is not consistent with the germline gene, which may arise from a read error. The chain recombines TRBV10-1 with TRBJ1-1; D gene ambiguous. In germline, CDR1 is WNHNN, CDR2 SYGVQD (reference sequence). This CDR3 comprises 14 residues. In DNA, the CDR3 is TGCGCCAGCAGCGCCGGTGTACCTCGCACTGAAGCTCTCTTT. It specifies CASSAGVPRTEALF.

This chain connects TRBV10-3 to TRBJ2-2; D may be TRBD2 (6 bases). Germline assignment: CDR1 ENHRY and CDR2 SYGVKD. The V end was cut by 4 bases, the J end by 4 bases, with 10 bases between. This CDR3 contains 14 residues. The CDR3 nucleotides read TGTGCCATCAGTGCGACTAGTTTCACCGGGGAGCTGTTTTTT. Translated: CAISATSFTGELFF.

V is TRBV5-1 and J is TRBJ2-2, with 11 bases that match TRBD2. V lost 4 bases to trimming and J lost 4 bases; unmatched junction nucleotides: 3. Germline loops: CDR1 SGHRS, CDR2 YFSETQ. The CDR3 has 15 amino acids. CDR3 sequence reads: CASSPLAGVTGELFF. The CDR3 DNA reads as TGCGCCAGCAGCCCACTAGCGGGAGTCACCGGGGAGCTGTTTTTT.

Remarks on this clonotype: With a much larger clone just one base away, this may be a read error. J is TRBJ2-5 and V is TRBV11-2; TRBD1 is a possible D gene (7 bases). This CDR3 comprises 14 residues. V was pared by 5 bases and J by 9 bases, with 19 bases between. Germline lookup yields CDR1 SGHAT and CDR2 FQNNGV. The CDR3 region is CASSPNRGWEAQYF. CDR3 DNA sequence: TGTGCCAGCAGCCCGAACAGGGGCTGGGAGGCCCAGTACTTC. The full variable domain, completed using reference TRBV11-2 and TRBJ2-5, is EAGVAQSPRYKIIEKRQSVAFWCNPISGHATLYWYQQILGQGPKLLIQFQNNGVVDDSQLPKDRFSAERLKGVDSTLKIQPAKLEDSAVYLCASSPNRGWEAQYFGPGTRLLVL.

The chain uses TRBV24-1 and TRBJ2-1, with 8 nucleotides matching TRBD1. This CDR3 region has 14 residues. The V and J ends lost 3 bases and 9 bases, in that order; junction bases with no gene match: 6. Germline lookup yields CDR1 KGHDR and CDR2 SFDVKD. Written as DNA, the CDR3 is TGTGCCACCAGTGATCTCGACAGGGGCGTTGAGCAGTTCTTC. Its protein product is CATSDLDRGVEQFF.

The V and J genes are TRBV2 and TRBJ2-1, with TRBD2 matching 8 bases. Germline CDR1 SNHLY, CDR2 FYNNEI. V shed 5 bases, J shed 1 base, and the junction held 7 bases outside the gene matches. This CDR3 contains 16 residues. The CDR3 nucleotides read TGTGCCAGCAGTACCCAAGCGGGAGTTTCCTACAATGAGCAGTTCTTC. Translation gives CASSTQAGVSYNEQFF.